What follows are 7 T cell receptor beta chains derived from one specimen sequenced in a study of read filtering for tumor transcriptome and immune sequencing. The library was built from about 400 ng RNA with molecular barcoded adaptors for alpha/delta and beta/gamma chains. TCRdb independently ran MiXCR on the reads; one entry per CDR3 protein. The sample has tens of thousands of distinct CDR3 sequences, roughly 19% seen once. The specimen was a population of CD138-negative cells sorted from bone marrow. The receptors shown here come from a donor aged 40 or over with multiple myeloma.

This clonotype was counted a few times. The chain carries TRBV20-1 and TRBJ1-1, with TRBD1 as a possible D gene (5 bases). Trimming took 3 bases from V and 1 from J, leaving 9 bases between them. Germline-derived CDR1 and CDR2 are DFQATT and SNEGSKA (reference sequence). The CDR3 length is 13 residues. The CDR3 coding sequence is TGCAGTGCTAGCAGGGATCCGAACACTGAAGCTTTCTTT. It encodes CSASRDPNTEAFF.

The table lists this clonotype with many counts. The chain recombines TRBV13 with TRBJ2-1, with a weak D call TRBD2 (5 bases). This CDR3 is 16 amino acids long. CDR1 is PRHDT and CDR2 is FYEKMQ in the germline V gene (reference sequence). The ends were cut back, 4 bases at V and 3 bases at J, with 16 bases in the middle. CDR3 bases: TGTGCCAGCAGCTCGTCTTGGGGAGTTGACTACAATGAGCAGTTCTTC. Protein sequence: CASSSSWGVDYNEQFF. The complete variable domain, with remaining parts taken from reference TRBV13 and TRBJ2-1, reads AAGVIQSPRHLIKEKRETATLKCYPIPRHDTVYWYQQGPGQDPQFLISFYEKMQSDKGSIPDRFSAQQFSDYHSELNMSSLELGDSALYFCASSSSWGVDYNEQFFGPGTRLTVL.

There are many counts of this clonotype. The CDR3 reads CASSLASGGTDTQYF. In DNA form, the CDR3 reads TGTGCCAGCAGTTTGGCTAGCGGGGGCACAGATACGCAGTATTTT. V is TRBV6-6 and J is TRBJ2-3; 9 bases are a match to TRBD2. Germline V gene sequence: CDR1 MNHNY, CDR2 SVGAGI (reference sequence). The CDR3 has 15 amino acids. V was pared by 4 bases and J by 1 base, with 3 bases of the junction left unmatched.

V is TRBV11-3 and J is TRBJ2-7, with D unresolved. CDR1 SGHNT and CDR2 YENEEA come from the germline V gene. The CDR3 has 14 residues. The V gene lost 3 bases and the J gene lost 3 bases, with 12 bases spanning the gap. CDR3 in DNA: TGTGCCAGCAGCTTGGGCGTCATCGGCTACGAGCAGTACTTC. It is translated as CASSLGVIGYEQYF.

In its sample, this clonotype was seen many times. The gene calls are TRBV20-1 and TRBJ2-1; 7 nucleotides align to TRBD2. The CDR3 length is 16 residues. V lost 3 bases, J lost 1 base, and 9 bases stayed unmatched. CDR1 DFQATT and CDR2 SNEGSKA come from the germline V gene (reference sequence). CDR3 bases: TGCAGTGCTAGGGACCGCCGGGGAGGGTCCTACAATGAGCAGTTCTTC. The encoded protein is CSARDRRGGSYNEQFF.

Ten or more counts support this clonotype. The rearrangement uses TRBV4-1 and TRBJ2-7; TRBD2 matches at 8 bases. This CDR3 contains 13 residues. The V gene end was trimmed by 5 bases and the J gene end by 8 bases; junction bases not matched to a gene: 8. Germline assignment: CDR1 MGHRA and CDR2 YSYEKL. CDR3 DNA sequence: TGCGCCAGCAGCGGACCGGGACTAGTGAAGCAGTACTTC. Its translation is CASSGPGLVKQYF.

To note about this clonotype: A much larger clone lies a single base off, so this may be a read error. CDR3 nucleotides: TGTGCCAGCAACAGCGTCAGCCCAGCTTTCTTT. Protein sequence: CASNSVSPAFF. This chain joins TRBV7-9 and TRBJ1-1; no firm D call. V gave up 7 bases and J gave up 10 bases, with 13 bases separating them. The CDR3 covers 11 residues. The germline gives CDR1 SEHNR, CDR2 FQNEAQ (reference sequence).